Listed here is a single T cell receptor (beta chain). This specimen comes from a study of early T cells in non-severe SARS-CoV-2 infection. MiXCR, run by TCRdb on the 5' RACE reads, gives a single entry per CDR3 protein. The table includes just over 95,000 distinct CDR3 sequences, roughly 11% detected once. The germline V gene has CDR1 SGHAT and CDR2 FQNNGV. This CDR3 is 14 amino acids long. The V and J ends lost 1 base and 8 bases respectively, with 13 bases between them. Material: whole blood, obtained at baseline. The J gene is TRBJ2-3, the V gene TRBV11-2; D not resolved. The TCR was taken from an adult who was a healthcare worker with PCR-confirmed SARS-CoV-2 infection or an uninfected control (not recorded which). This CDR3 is CASSLANAEGTQYF. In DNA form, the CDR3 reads TGTGCCAGCAGCTTAGCAAATGCGGAAGGTACGCAGTATTTT.